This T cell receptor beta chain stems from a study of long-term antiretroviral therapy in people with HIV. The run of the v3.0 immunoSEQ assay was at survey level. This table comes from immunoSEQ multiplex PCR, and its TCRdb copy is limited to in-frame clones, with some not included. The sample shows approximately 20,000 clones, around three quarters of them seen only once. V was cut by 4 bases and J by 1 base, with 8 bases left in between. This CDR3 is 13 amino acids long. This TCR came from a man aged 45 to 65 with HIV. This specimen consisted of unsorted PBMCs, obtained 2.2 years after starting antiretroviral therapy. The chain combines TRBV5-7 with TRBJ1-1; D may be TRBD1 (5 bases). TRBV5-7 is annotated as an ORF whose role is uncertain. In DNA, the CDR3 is TGTGCCAGCAGCCTGGGACGGAACACTGAAGCTTTCTTT. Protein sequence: CASSLGRNTEAFF.